What follows are 13 T cell receptor beta chains derived from one specimen sequenced in a study of blood T cell repertoires in COVID-19 (dated by TCRdb to 2020 to 2022). Library preparation used the immunoSEQ multiplex PCR assay. The table comes from immuneACCESS by way of TCRdb, which keeps in-frame sequences with V and J called. Part of the clones is missing from these tables; in studies checked, under half for an unresolved V gene and the rest for unknown reasons. In this sample the table shows approximately 52,000 clones, about 90% of which occur a single time. The ten largest clones capture more than 15% of the sample. Sequencing was carried out using peripheral blood. All receptors derive from a human donor with active COVID-19. The donor label of this sample is uncertain.

A single count supports this clone. The chain is built from TRBV11-2 and TRBJ2-7, with 9 bases lining up with TRBD1. CDR1 is SGHAT and CDR2 is FQNNGV in the germline V gene. With 5 bases clipped from V and 2 bases from J, the junction kept 10 bases outside the gene matches. This CDR3 is built from 16 residues. The CDR3 nucleotides read TGTGCCAGCAGCGCCCCCGACAGGGGGAAGCCCTACGAGCAGTACTTC. Protein sequence: CASSAPDRGKPYEQYF.

This clone was observed a handful of times. The chain combines TRBV5-1 with TRBJ2-5; 7 nucleotides agree with TRBD1. J gave up 1 base and V 4 bases, and 7 bases lay outside the gene matches. CDR3 size: 15 residues. Germline V gives CDR1 SGHRS, CDR2 YFSETQ. The chain's CDR3 is CASSVGQSSQETQYF. The CDR3 nucleotides are TGCGCCAGCAGCGTGGGACAGAGCTCCCAAGAGACCCAGTACTTC.

The genes are TRBV6-5 and TRBJ1-5; TRBD1 is a possible D gene (5 bases). This CDR3 is built from 13 residues. The germline V and J ends were trimmed by 6 bases and 3 bases, with 9 bases remaining between them. The germline CDR1 and CDR2 sequences are MNHEY and SVGAGI. Written as DNA, the CDR3 is TGTGCCAGCAGGCAGGGCTACAATCAGCCCCAGCATTTT. Residues: CASRQGYNQPQHF.

The CDR3 reads CASISTGGDNEQFF. The CDR3 nucleotides are TGTGCCAGTATAAGCACAGGGGGCGACAATGAGCAGTTCTTC. The V and J genes are TRBV19 and TRBJ2-1; 9 bases are a match to TRBD1. V dropped 7 bases and J dropped 5; count of bases not matched to a gene: 6. CDR3 length: 14 amino acids. Per germline, CDR1 LNHDA and CDR2 SQIVND (reference sequence).

This clone appeared a few times. The chain carries TRBV2 and TRBJ1-5; no clear D gene. The CDR3 has 12 amino acids. Per germline, CDR1 SNHLY and CDR2 FYNNEI. The V end lost 1 base, the J end lost 8 bases, and 6 bases lay between the germline ends. The CDR3 region is CASSEEYKPQHF. The CDR3 nucleotides read TGTGCCAGCAGTGAAGAGTACAAGCCCCAGCATTTT.

Points on this clone: The same CDR3 arises from other DNA sequences in this sample as well. The CDR3 DNA reads TGTGCCAGCAGGGGAGGCACTGAAGCTTTCTTT. Translation gives CASRGGTEAFF. This rearrangement joins TRBV3-1 (or the pseudogene TRBV3-2) to TRBJ1-1; D not certain. Per germline, CDR1 LGHDT and CDR2 YNNKEL (reference sequence). V gave up 6 bases and J gave up 4 bases, with 6 bases separating them. The CDR3 loop spans 11 amino acids.

The rearrangement joins TRBV4-2 to TRBJ1-1, with D maybe TRBD1 (5 bases). Germline loops: CDR1 LGHNA, CDR2 YNFKEQ. Trimming shortened V by 0 bases and J by 8 bases, and 16 bases separated the two germline ends. The CDR3 extends over 15 amino acids. The CDR3 bases are TGTGCCAGCAGCCAAGAAGCGGGACGTATAGCAGAAGCTTTCTTT. This gives the protein CASSQEAGRIAEAFF.

The chain has TRBV6-4 and TRBJ2-1, with 9 nucleotides matching TRBD2. Germline CDR1 reads MRHNA; CDR2 reads SNTAGT. This CDR3 is 17 amino acids long. The junction had 6 bases not matched to a gene; V was cut back by 3 bases and J by 0 bases. CDR3 loop: CASSELAGFPSYNEQFF. In nucleotides, the CDR3 is TGTGCCAGCAGTGAGCTAGCGGGGTTCCCCTCCTACAATGAGCAGTTCTTC.

The V call is TRBV19, the J call TRBJ1-2, with 8 bases aligning to TRBD1. After removal of 5 bases from V and 3 bases from J, the junction contained 8 bases not matched to a gene. CDR1 is LNHDA, CDR2 SQIVND, per germline (reference sequence). The CDR3 runs 15 residues. The CDR3 is CASSFRDRPYYGYTF. The DNA of the CDR3 is TGTGCCAGTAGTTTTCGGGACAGGCCTTACTATGGCTACACCTTC.

The genes are TRBV19 and TRBJ2-3; no clear D gene. With 3 bases removed from V and 5 bases from J, the gap between germline ends came to 6 bases. Germline V gives CDR1 LNHDA, CDR2 SQIVND (reference sequence). The CDR3 has 12 residues. For the CDR3, the DNA is TGTGCCAGTAGTATGGCCGTAGATACGCAGTATTTT. It specifies CASSMAVDTQYF.

The CDR3 nucleotides read TGTGCCAGCAGCCCCCCCGGGAGAATAAAGGCAGCCAAAAACATTCAGTACTTC. Protein product: CASSPPGRIKAAKNIQYF. This chain links TRBV28 with TRBJ2-4; D may be TRBD2 (6 bases). Germline-derived CDR1 and CDR2 are MDHEN and SYDVKM. The CDR3 is 18 amino acids. Trimming took 6 bases from V and 0 from J, leaving 21 bases between them.

The gene calls are TRBV2 and TRBJ2-7, with a weak D call TRBD1 (6 bases). Deletions cut 8 bases from V and 7 bases from J, with 21 bases between. The CDR3 has 14 residues. CDR1 is SNHLY and CDR2 is FYNNEI in the germline V gene. The CDR3 protein is CASGLGQGFGEQYF. The CDR3 nucleotides are TGTGCCAGCGGATTAGGGCAGGGGTTTGGAGAGCAGTACTTC.

V usage is TRBV5-1 and J usage is TRBJ1-2; 11 nucleotides match TRBD1. CDR3 size: 15 residues. Per germline, CDR1 SGHRS and CDR2 YFSETQ. V shed 7 bases and J 2 bases; nucleotides not matched to a gene: 7. The CDR3 here is CASGTGGTSNYGYTF. DNA for the CDR3: TGCGCCAGCGGGACAGGGGGTACGTCCAACTATGGCTACACCTTC. Using reference TRBV5-1 and TRBJ1-2 for the parts outside the CDR3, the full variable domain is KAGVTQTPRYLIKTRGQQVTLSCSPISGHRSVSWYQQTPGQGLQFLFEYFSETQRNKGNFPGRFSGRQFSNSRSEMNVSTLELGDSALYLCASGTGGTSNYGYTFGSGTRLTVV.